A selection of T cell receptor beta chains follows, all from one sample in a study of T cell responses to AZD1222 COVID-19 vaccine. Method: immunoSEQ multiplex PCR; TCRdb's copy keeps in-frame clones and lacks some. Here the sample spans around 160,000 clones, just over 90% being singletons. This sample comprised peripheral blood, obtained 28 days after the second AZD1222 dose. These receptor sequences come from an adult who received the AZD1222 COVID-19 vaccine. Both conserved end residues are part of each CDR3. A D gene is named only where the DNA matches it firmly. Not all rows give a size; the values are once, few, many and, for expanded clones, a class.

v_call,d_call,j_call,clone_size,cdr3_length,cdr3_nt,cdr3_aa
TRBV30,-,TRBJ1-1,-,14,TGTGCCTGGAGTCGGACAGCATTGAACACTGAAGCTTTCTTT,CAWSRTALNTEAFF
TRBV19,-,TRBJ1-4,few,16,TGTGCCAGTAGTCAGGCCCAAGGGGCAACTAATGAAAAACTGTTTTTT,CASSQAQGATNEKLFF
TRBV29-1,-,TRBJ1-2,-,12,TGCAGCGTTGAAGATTACTCAAGTGGCTACACCTTC,CSVEDYSSGYTF
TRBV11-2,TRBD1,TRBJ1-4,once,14,TGTGCCAGCAGCCCTAGACAGGGAAATGAAAAACTGTTTTTT,CASSPRQGNEKLFF
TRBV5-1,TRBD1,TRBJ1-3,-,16,TGCGCCAGCAGCTTGATATCAGGGGGCTCTGGAAACACCATATATTTT,CASSLISGGSGNTIYF
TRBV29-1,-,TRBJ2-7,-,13,TGCAGCGTCGCGGGACTCCTCCAAGGGGAGCAGTACTTC,CSVAGLLQGEQYF
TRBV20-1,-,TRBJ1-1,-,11,TGCAGTGCCAGGGTAAACATTGAAGCTTTCTTT,CSARVNIEAFF
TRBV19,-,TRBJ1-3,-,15,TGTGCCAGTAGGGGGACATCCGGGGCTGGAAACACCATATATTTT,CASRGTSGAGNTIYF
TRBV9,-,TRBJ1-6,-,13,TGTGCCAGCAGCGTAGACTATAATTCACCCCTCCACTTT,CASSVDYNSPLHF
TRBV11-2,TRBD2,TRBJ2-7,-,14,TGTGCCAGCAGCTTAGCGGGACTAGCCTACGAGCAGTACTTC,CASSLAGLAYEQYF
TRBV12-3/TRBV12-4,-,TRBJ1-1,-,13,TGTGCCAGCAGTTTTACCTTCCCCACTGAAGCTTTCTTT,CASSFTFPTEAFF
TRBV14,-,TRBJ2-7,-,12,TGTGCCAGCAGCGATGGTATCTACGAGCAGTACTTC,CASSDGIYEQYF
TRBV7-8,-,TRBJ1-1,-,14,TGTGCCAGCAAACCAACCAGGGTTTTTCCTGAAGCTTTCTTT,CASKPTRVFPEAFF
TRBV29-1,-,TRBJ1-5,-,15,TGCAGCGCTCCGACTCGGGGCCCAAGGAACCAGCCCCAGCATTTT,CSAPTRGPRNQPQHF
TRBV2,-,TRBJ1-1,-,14,TGTGCCAGCAGTGAAGAGCAGTCGGGGACTGAAGCTTTCTTT,CASSEEQSGTEAFF
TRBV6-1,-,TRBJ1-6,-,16,TGTGCCAGCAGTGAATCGGCCAGCTCCTATAATTCACCCCTCCACTTT,CASSESASSYNSPLHF
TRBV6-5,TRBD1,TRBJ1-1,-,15,TGTGCCAGCACCCCGACAGGGGACCCGGACACTGAAGCTTTCTTT,CASTPTGDPDTEAFF
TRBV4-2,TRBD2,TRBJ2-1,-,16,TGTGCCAGCAGCCAGGTAGCGGGGGGGCTTGGGAATGAGCAGTTCTTC,CASSQVAGGLGNEQFF
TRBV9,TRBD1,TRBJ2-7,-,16,TGTGCCAGCAGCCTAGACCCCGGGACAGGGGCCTACGAGCAGTACTTC,CASSLDPGTGAYEQYF
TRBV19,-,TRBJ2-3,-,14,TGTGCCAGTAGTATCCCGGGGAACGCAGATACGCAGTATTTT,CASSIPGNADTQYF
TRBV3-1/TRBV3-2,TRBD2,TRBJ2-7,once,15,TGTGCCAGCAGCCAAGATTCGGGGGGGGCGGCCGAGCAGTACTTC,CASSQDSGGAAEQYF
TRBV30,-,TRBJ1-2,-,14,TGTGCCTGGAGTGTACTCTTAGGAGTGGGGACTTACACCTTC,CAWSVLLGVGTYTF
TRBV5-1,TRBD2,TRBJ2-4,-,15,TGCGCCAGCAGCTTGGCCACGGGACTAGCTAACATTCAGTACTTC,CASSLATGLANIQYF
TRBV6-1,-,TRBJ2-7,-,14,TGTGCCAGCAGTGATTCGGGGGCCCCCTACGAGCAGTACTTC,CASSDSGAPYEQYF
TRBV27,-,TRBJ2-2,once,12,TGTGCCAGCAGTTTCGACCGGCGGGAGCTGTTTTTT,CASSFDRRELFF
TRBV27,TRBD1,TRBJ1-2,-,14,TGTGCCAGCAGTTTCCGCGGACAGGGTAAAGGCTACACCTTC,CASSFRGQGKGYTF
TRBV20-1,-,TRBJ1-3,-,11,TGCAGTGCTAGAGATCCGCCGATCATATATTTT,CSARDPPIIYF
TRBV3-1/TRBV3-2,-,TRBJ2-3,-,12,TGTGCCAGCAGCCGGTTGTCTGATACGCAGTATTTT,CASSRLSDTQYF
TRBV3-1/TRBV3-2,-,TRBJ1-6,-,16,TGTGCCAGCAGCCCTATACCGGGACCCACCCTTAGGGCCCTCCACTTT,CASSPIPGPTLRALHF
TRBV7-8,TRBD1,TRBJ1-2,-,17,TGTGCCAGCAGCTTTGACGGGACAGGGTTTGGAAACTATGGCTACACCTTC,CASSFDGTGFGNYGYTF
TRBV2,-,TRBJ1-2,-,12,TGTGCCAGTTGGGTTGGCGCGGTGGGCTACACCTTC,CASWVGAVGYTF
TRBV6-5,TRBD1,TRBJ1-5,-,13,TGTGCCAGCAGTAGGGACAGAAATCAGCCCCAGCATTTT,CASSRDRNQPQHF
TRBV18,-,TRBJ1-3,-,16,TGTGCCAGCTCACCAATCCGACAGGACTCTGGAAACACCATATATTTT,CASSPIRQDSGNTIYF
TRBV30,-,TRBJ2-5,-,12,TGTGCCTGGAGTATGATGGAAGAGACCCAGTACTTC,CAWSMMEETQYF
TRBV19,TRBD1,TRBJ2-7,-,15,TGTGCCAGTAAACGAGGAGGACAGGGTAGATACGAGCAGTACTTC,CASKRGGQGRYEQYF
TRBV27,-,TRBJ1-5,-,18,TGTGCCAGCAGTTCCCGGACATTCCCAGGGAATAGCAATCAGCCCCAGCATTTT,CASSSRTFPGNSNQPQHF
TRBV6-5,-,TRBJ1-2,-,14,TGTGCCAGCAGCAGGGGCATAGCTAACTATGGCTACACCTTC,CASSRGIANYGYTF
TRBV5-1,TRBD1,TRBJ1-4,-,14,TGCGCCAGCAGCCCCGGGACAGGACATGAAAAACTGTTTTTT,CASSPGTGHEKLFF
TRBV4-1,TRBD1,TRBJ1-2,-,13,TGCGCCAGCAGCCATGGGACAGGCTATGGCTACACCTTC,CASSHGTGYGYTF
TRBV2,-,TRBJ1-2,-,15,TGTGCCAGCAGTGAAACCGTCAGGCTGCCTTATGGCTACACCTTC,CASSETVRLPYGYTF
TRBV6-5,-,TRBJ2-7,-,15,TGTGCCAGCAGTTATTCTCCACACATTGGCTACGAGCAGTACTTC,CASSYSPHIGYEQYF
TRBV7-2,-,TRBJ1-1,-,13,TGTGCCAGCAGGACCGGCTTAAACACTGAAGCTTTCTTT,CASRTGLNTEAFF
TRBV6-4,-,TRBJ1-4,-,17,TGTGCCAGCAGGGGCAGGGGTCTGAGGGCAACTAATGAAAAACTGTTTTTT,CASRGRGLRATNEKLFF
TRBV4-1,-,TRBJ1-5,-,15,TGCGCCAGCAGCCAGTTGGGAGGTAGCAATCAGCCCCAGCATTTT,CASSQLGGSNQPQHF
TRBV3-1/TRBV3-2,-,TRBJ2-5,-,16,TGTGCCAGCAGCCAAGGTTTTGGTGACAGCCAATCGGCCCAGTACTTC,CASSQGFGDSQSAQYF
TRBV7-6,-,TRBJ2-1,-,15,TGTGCCAGCAGCTTAGGACTCCTACGGCACAATGAGCAGTTCTTC,CASSLGLLRHNEQFF
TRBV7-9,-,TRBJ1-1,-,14,TGTGCCAGCAGCTTCGTAACAGAGAACACTGAAGCTTTCTTT,CASSFVTENTEAFF
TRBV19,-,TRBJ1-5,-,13,TGTGCCAGTAGTATTGCGCGGAATCAGCCCCAGCATTTT,CASSIARNQPQHF
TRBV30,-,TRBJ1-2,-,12,TGTGCCTGGAGTCCAGTGAACTATGGCTACACCTTC,CAWSPVNYGYTF
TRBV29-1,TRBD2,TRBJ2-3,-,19,TGCAGCGTTGATGCGTGGAGCGGGGGGCGTCCCTTTAGCACAGATACGCAGTATTTT,CSVDAWSGGRPFSTDTQYF
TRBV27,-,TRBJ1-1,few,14,TGTGCCAGCAGTTTAGCGGTTGGGGGGACTGAAGCTTTCTTT,CASSLAVGGTEAFF
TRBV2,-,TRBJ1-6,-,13,TGTGCCAGCAGGGAGGCAGATAATTCACCCCTCCACTTT,CASREADNSPLHF
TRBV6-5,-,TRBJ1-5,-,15,TGTGCCAGCAGTTACGAGCGACAGATAAATCAGCCCCAGCATTTT,CASSYERQINQPQHF
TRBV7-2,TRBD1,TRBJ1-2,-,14,TGTGCCAGCAGCTTGGGACAGTCTTTCTATGGCTACACCTTC,CASSLGQSFYGYTF
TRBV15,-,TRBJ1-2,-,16,TGTGCCACCAGCAGAGTAGGGACGAGGGGTGAGGATGGCTACACCTTC,CATSRVGTRGEDGYTF
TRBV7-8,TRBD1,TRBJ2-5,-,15,TGTGCCAGCAGCTCCGGGACAGGGGAGGGAGAGACCCAGTACTTC,CASSSGTGEGETQYF
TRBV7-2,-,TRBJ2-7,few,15,TGTGCCAGCAGCTTATTTTATGGAGGGGGCAACGAGCAGTACTTC,CASSLFYGGGNEQYF
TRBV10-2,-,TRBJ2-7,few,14,TGCGCCAGCAGTGAGTCGTGGGGACCCTACGAGCAGTACTTC,CASSESWGPYEQYF
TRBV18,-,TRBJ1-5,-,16,TGTGCCAGCTCACCGCGAGCGGGGGCACTCCATCAGCCCCAGCATTTT,CASSPRAGALHQPQHF
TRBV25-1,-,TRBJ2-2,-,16,TGTGCCAGCAGTGCCTTCTACAGGGTGGGGACCGGGGAGCTGTTTTTT,CASSAFYRVGTGELFF